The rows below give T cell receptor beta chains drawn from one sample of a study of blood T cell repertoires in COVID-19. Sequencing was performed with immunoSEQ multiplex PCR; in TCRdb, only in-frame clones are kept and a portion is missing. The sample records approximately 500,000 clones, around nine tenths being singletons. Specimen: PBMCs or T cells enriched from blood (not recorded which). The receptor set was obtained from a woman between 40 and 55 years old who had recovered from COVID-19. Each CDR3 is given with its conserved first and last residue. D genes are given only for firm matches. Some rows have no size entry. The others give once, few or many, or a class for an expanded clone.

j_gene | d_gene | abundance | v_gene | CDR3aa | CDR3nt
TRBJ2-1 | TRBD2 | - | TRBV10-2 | CASSESSSGAYNEQFF | TGCGCCAGCAGTGAGTCGTCAAGCGGGGCCTACAATGAGCAGTTCTTC
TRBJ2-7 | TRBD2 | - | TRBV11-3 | CASSPRWGGSGSRYEQYF | TGTGCCAGCAGCCCGCGGTGGGGCGGGAGTGGATCCCGCTACGAGCAGTACTTC
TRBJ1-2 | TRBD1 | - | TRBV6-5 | CASTLDRAYGYTF | TGTGCCAGCACCCTAGACAGGGCCTATGGCTACACCTTC
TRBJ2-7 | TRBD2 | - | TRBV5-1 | CASSLEASGSYEQYF | TGCGCCAGCAGCCTGGAGGCTAGCGGGAGCTACGAGCAGTACTTC
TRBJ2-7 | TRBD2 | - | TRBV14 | CASSPGLAGSGSYEQYF | TGTGCCAGCAGTCCGGGACTAGCGGGATCGGGGTCCTACGAGCAGTACTTC
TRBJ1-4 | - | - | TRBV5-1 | CASSPGQSNEKLFF | TGCGCCAGCAGCCCCGGACAGAGTAATGAAAAACTGTTTTTT
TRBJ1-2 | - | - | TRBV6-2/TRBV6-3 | CASSLGLPTFTF | TGTGCCAGCAGTTTGGGACTCCCGACCTTCACCTTC
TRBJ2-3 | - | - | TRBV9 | CASSFPIGSSVSDTQYF | TGTGCCAGCAGCTTCCCAATCGGGTCTAGCGTGTCAGATACGCAGTATTTT
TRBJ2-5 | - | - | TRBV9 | CASSVSGGTQYF | TGTGCCAGCAGCGTATCCGGAGGGACCCAGTACTTC
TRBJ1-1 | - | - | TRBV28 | CASRSIDTEAFF | TGTGCCAGCAGGTCGATAGACACTGAAGCTTTCTTT
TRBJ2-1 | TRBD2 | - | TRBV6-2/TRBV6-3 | CASSSASGRAARYNEQFF | TGTGCCAGCAGTTCGGCTAGCGGGAGGGCAGCGCGTTACAATGAGCAGTTCTTC
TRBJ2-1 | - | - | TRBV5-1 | CASSLGPQDNEQFF | TGCGCCAGCAGCTTGGGCCCACAGGACAATGAGCAGTTCTTC
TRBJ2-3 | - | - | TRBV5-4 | CASSGGTDRTDTQYF | TGTGCCAGCAGCGGCGGGACGGACCGCACAGATACGCAGTATTTT
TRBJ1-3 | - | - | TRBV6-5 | CASSKQGPGNTIYF | TGTGCCAGCAGTAAACAGGGACCTGGAAACACCATATATTTT
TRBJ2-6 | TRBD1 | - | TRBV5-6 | CASSASGGAGANVLTF | TGTGCCAGCAGTGCCTCAGGGGGCGCTGGGGCCAACGTCCTGACTTTC
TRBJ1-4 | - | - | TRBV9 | CASSAAGGAENEKLFF | TGTGCCAGCAGCGCCGCGGGGGGGGCGGAAAATGAAAAACTGTTTTTT
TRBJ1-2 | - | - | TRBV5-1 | CASSLSSGVDYGYTF | TGCGCCAGCAGCTTGTCATCAGGGGTGGACTATGGCTACACCTTC
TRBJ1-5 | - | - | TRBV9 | CASAGGAGGNQPQHF | TGTGCCAGCGCGGGGGGCGCGGGGGGCAATCAGCCCCAGCATTTT
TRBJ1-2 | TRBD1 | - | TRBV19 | CASRTLGTGEGYTF | TGTGCCAGTCGCACCCTAGGGACAGGGGAAGGCTACACCTTC
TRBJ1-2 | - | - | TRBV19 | CASSDTGYTRYGYTF | TGTGCCAGTAGTGATACAGGCTATACCCGCTATGGCTACACCTTC
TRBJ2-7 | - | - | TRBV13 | CASSFKQGAAYEQYF | TGTGCCAGCAGCTTCAAACAGGGTGCGGCCTACGAGCAGTACTTC
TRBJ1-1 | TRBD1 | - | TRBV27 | CASRSGTGGGGAFF | TGTGCCAGCAGGTCCGGGACAGGGGGCGGAGGAGCTTTCTTT
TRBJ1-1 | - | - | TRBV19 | CASSLRAGADVPFF | TGTGCCAGTAGCCTGCGGGCGGGGGCAGACGTCCCTTTCTTT
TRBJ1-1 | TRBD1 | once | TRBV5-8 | CASSWDRQNTEAFF | TGTGCCAGCAGCTGGGACAGACAGAACACTGAAGCTTTCTTT
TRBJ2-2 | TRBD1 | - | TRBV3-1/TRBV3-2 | CASSQSYRDSNTGELFF | TGTGCCAGCAGCCAATCGTACCGGGACAGTAACACCGGGGAGCTGTTTTTT
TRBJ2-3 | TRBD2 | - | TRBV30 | CACSLSGRVADTQYF | TGTGCCTGCTCTCTTAGCGGGAGGGTTGCAGATACGCAGTATTTT
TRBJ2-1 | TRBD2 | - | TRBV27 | CASSLWGEGYNEQFF | TGTGCCAGCAGTTTATGGGGGGAGGGATACAATGAGCAGTTCTTC
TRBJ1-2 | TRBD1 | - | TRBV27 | CASSLSRGQNYGYTF | TGTGCCAGCAGTTTATCAAGGGGGCAGAACTATGGCTACACCTTC
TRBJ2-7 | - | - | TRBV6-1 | CASSELDSSSEQYF | TGTGCCAGCAGTGAACTAGACTCCTCCAGCGAGCAGTACTTC
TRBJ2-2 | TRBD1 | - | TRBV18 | CASSRDRTNTGELFF | TGTGCCAGCTCTAGGGACAGGACGAACACCGGGGAGCTGTTTTTT
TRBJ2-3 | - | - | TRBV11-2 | CASSLEGGGGGASTQYF | TGTGCCAGCAGCTTAGAAGGTGGTGGAGGGGGCGCGTCGACGCAGTATTTT
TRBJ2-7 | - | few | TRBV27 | CASSPDRYIYEQYF | TGTGCCAGCAGTCCTGACAGGTATATCTACGAGCAGTACTTC
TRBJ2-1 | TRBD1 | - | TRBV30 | CAWSAAGTGGYNEQFF | TGTGCCTGGAGCGCCGCCGGGACAGGGGGGTACAATGAGCAGTTCTTC
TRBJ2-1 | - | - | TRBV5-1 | CASSSSGSSYNEQFF | TGCGCCAGCAGTTCCTCAGGAAGCTCCTACAATGAGCAGTTCTTC
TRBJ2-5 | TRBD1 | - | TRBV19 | CASSMGTGGMETQYF | TGTGCCAGTAGTATGGGGACAGGGGGCATGGAGACCCAGTACTTC
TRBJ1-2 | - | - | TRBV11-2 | CASSLVEGYGYTF | TGTGCCAGCAGCTTAGTGGAGGGCTATGGCTACACCTTC
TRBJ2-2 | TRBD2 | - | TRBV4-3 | CASSPASRGDFLFF | TGCGCCAGCAGCCCCGCCTCCCGGGGGGACTTCCTGTTTTTT
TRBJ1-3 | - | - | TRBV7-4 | CASSLVADSGNTIYF | TGTGCCAGCAGCTTAGTTGCAGACTCTGGAAACACCATATATTTT
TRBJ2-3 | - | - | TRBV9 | CASSVAGQSRFTDTQYF | TGTGCCAGCAGCGTAGCGGGTCAATCGCGGTTCACAGATACGCAGTATTTT
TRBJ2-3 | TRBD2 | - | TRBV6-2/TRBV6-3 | CASSYSRTSGRDYTQYF | TGTGCCAGCAGTTACTCTCGGACTAGCGGGAGGGACTATACGCAGTATTTT
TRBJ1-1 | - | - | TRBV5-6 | CASSRTRVTEAFF | TGTGCCAGCAGCCGGACAAGGGTTACTGAAGCTTTCTTT
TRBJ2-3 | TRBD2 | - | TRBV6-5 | CASSYAASGSTDTQYF | TGTGCCAGCAGTTACGCGGCTAGCGGGAGCACAGATACGCAGTATTTT
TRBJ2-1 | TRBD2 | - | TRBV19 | CASSIRGRDHEQFF | TGTGCCAGTAGTATACGAGGGAGGGACCATGAGCAGTTCTTC
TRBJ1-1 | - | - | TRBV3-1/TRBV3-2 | CASSRSGEAEAFF | TGTGCCAGCAGCCGGTCGGGGGAGGCTGAAGCTTTCTTT
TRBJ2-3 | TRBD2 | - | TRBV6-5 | CASSSSPGLDTDTQYF | TGTGCCAGCAGTTCCTCTCCCGGACTAGACACAGATACGCAGTATTTT
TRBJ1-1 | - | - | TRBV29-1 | CGGGGGGTEAFF | TGCGGGGGTGGAGGTGGAGGGACTGAAGCTTTCTTT
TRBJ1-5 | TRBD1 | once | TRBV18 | CASSPRTGARGNQPQHF | TGTGCCAGCTCACCCCGGACAGGCGCCAGAGGCAATCAGCCCCAGCATTTT
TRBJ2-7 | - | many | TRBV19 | CASSIAGVRAYEQYF | TGTGCCAGTAGTATAGCGGGGGTTCGAGCCTACGAGCAGTACTTC